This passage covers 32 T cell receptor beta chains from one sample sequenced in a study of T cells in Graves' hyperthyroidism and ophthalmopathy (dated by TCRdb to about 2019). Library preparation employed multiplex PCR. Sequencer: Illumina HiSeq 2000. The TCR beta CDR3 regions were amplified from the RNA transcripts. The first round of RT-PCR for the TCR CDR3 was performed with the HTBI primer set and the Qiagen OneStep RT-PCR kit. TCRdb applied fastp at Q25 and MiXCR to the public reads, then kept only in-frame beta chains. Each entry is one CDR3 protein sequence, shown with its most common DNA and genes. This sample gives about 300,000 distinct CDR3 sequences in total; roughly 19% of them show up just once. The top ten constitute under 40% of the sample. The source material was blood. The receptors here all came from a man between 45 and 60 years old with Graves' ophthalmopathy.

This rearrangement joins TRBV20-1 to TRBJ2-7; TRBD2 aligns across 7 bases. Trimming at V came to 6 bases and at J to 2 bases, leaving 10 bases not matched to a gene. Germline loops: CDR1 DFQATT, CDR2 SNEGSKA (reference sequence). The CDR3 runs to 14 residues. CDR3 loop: CSASLAGVPYEQYF. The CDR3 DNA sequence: TGCAGTGCCAGCCTTGCGGGAGTCCCCTACGAGCAGTACTTC.

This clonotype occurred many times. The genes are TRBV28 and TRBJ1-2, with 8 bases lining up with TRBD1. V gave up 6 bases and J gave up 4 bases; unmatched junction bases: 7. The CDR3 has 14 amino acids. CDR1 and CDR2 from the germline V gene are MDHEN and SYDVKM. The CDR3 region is CASSTLTGGYGYTF. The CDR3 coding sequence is TGTGCCAGCAGCACCCTTACAGGGGGCTATGGCTACACCTTC.

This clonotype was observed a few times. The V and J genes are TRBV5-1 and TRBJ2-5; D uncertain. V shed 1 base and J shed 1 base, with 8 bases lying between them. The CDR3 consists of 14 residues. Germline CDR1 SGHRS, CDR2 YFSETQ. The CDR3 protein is CASSLSAAQETQYF. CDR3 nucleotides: TGCGCCAGCAGCTTGTCCGCGGCCCAAGAGACCCAGTACTTC.

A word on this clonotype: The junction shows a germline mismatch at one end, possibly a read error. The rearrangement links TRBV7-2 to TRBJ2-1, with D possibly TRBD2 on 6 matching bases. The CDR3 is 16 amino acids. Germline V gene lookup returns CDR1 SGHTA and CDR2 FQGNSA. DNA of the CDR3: TGTGCCAGCAGCCGGGACCTCGGGAGCTCCTACAATGGGCAGTTCTTC. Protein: CASSRDLGSSYNGQFF.

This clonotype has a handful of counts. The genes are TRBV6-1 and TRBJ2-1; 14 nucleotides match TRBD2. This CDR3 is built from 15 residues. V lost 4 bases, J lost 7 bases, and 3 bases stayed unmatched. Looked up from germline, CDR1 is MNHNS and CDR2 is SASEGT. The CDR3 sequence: CASSGLAGGQNEQFF. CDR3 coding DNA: TGTGCCAGCAGTGGACTAGCGGGAGGGCAGAATGAGCAGTTCTTC.

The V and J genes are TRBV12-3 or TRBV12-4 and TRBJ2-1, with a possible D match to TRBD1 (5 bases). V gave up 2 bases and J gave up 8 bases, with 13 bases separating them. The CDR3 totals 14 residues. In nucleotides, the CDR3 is TGTGCCAGCAGTTTAAGGGGATCGGTGGATGAGCAGTTCTTC. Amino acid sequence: CASSLRGSVDEQFF.

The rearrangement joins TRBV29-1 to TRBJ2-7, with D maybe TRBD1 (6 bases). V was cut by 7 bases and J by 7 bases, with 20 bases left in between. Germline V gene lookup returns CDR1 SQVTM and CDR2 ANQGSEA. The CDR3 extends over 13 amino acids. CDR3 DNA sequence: TGCAGCGGTGGACAGAGACCCCGAGGGGAGCAGTACTTC. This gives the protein CSGGQRPRGEQYF.

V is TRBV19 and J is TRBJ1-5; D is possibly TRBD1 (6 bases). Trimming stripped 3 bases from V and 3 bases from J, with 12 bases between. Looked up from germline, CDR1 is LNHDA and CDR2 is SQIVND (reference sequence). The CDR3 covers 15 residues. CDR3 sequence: CASSMVGQYNQPQHF. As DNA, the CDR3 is TGTGCCAGTAGTATGGTTGGACAGTACAATCAGCCCCAGCATTTT.

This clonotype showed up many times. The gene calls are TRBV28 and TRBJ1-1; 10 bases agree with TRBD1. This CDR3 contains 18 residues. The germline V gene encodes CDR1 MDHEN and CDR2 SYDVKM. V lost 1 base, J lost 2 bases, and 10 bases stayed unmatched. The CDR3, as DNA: TGTGCCAGCAGTTTATCCTACTTTATGACAGGGGGCAACACTGAAGCTTTCTTT. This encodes CASSLSYFMTGGNTEAFF.

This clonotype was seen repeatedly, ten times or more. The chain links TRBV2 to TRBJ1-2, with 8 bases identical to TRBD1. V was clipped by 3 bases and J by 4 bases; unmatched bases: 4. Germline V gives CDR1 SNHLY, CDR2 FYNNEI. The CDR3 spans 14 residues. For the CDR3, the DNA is TGTGCCAGCAGTGAGCAACAGGGGGGCTATGGCTACACCTTC. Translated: CASSEQQGGYGYTF.

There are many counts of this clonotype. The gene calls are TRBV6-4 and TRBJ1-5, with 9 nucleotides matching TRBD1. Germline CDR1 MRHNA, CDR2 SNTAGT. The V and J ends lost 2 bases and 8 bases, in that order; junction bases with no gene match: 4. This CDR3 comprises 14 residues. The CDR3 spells CASSDTGGSEPQHF. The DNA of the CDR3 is TGTGCCAGCAGTGACACAGGGGGCTCGGAGCCCCAGCATTTT.

CDR3: CSASGAGRDRADTQYF. The CDR3 DNA is TGCAGTGCTAGTGGAGCGGGGAGAGATAGGGCAGATACGCAGTATTTT. The chain is built from TRBV20-1 and TRBJ2-3, with 7 nucleotides matching TRBD2. Germline CDR1 is DFQATT and CDR2 is SNEGSKA (reference sequence). With 3 bases clipped from V and 4 bases from J, the junction kept 13 bases outside the gene matches. This CDR3 has 16 amino acids.

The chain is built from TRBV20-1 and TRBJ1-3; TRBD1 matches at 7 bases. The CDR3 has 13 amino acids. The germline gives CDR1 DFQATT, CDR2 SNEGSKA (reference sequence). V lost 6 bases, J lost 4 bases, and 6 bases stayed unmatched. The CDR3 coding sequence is TGCAGTGCGACGGGGACAGACGGAAACACCATATATTTT. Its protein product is CSATGTDGNTIYF.

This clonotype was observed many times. CDR3 nucleotides: TGCGCCAGCAGCTTGCATGAGACTACCGTCAATGAGCAGTTCTTC. It translates to CASSLHETTVNEQFF. The genes are TRBV5-1 and TRBJ2-1; possible D gene TRBD2, 5 bases. The CDR3 consists of 15 residues. The V end lost 1 base, the J end lost 6 bases, and 14 bases lay between the germline ends. Germline V gene data show CDR1 as SGHRS and CDR2 as YFSETQ. Supplemented by reference TRBV5-1 and TRBJ2-1, the full variable domain reads KAGVTQTPRYLIKTRGQQVTLSCSPISGHRSVSWYQQTPGQGLQFLFEYFSETQRNKGNFPGRFSGRQFSNSRSEMNVSTLELGDSALYLCASSLHETTVNEQFFGPGTRLTVL.

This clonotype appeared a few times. Here the CDR3 reads CASSLFPGQASYEQYF. The CDR3 DNA reads TGTGCCAGCAGTTTATTCCCCGGACAGGCGTCCTACGAGCAGTACTTC. This chain uses TRBV28 with TRBJ2-7; 7 nucleotides line up with TRBD1. Trimming removed 1 base from V and 1 base from J; junction bases left unmatched: 7. The CDR3 is made up of 16 amino acids. The germline V gene encodes CDR1 MDHEN and CDR2 SYDVKM.

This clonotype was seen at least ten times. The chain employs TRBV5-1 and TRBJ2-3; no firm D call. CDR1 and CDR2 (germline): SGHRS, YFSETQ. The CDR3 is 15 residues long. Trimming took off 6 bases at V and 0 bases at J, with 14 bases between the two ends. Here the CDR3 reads CASTSDGYSTDTQYF. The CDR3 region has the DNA TGCGCCAGCACCTCGGACGGATATAGCACAGATACGCAGTATTTT.

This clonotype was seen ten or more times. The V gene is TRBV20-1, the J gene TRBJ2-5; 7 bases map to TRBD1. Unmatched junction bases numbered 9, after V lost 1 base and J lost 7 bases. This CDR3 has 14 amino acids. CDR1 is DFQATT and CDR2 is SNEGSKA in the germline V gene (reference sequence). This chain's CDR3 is CSARADRARGTQYF. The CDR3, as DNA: TGCAGTGCTAGAGCAGACAGGGCGAGGGGGACCCAGTACTTC.

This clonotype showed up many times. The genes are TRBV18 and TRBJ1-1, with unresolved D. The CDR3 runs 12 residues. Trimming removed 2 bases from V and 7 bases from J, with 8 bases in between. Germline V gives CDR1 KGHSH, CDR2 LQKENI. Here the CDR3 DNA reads TGTGCCAGCTCACCATCCGGCGGTGAAGCTTTCTTT. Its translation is CASSPSGGEAFF.

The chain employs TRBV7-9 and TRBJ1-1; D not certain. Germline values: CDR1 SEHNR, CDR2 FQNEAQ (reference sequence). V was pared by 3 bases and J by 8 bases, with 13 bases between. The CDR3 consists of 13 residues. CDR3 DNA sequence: TGTGCCAGCAGCTTCCCGACCCGAAAGGAAGCTTTCTTT. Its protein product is CASSFPTRKEAFF. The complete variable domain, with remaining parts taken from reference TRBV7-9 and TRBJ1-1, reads DTGVSQNPRHKITKRGQNVTFRCDPISEHNRLYWYRQTLGQGPEFLTYFQNEAQLEKSRLLSDRFSAERPKGSFSTLEIQRTEQGDSAMYLCASSFPTRKEAFFGQGTRLTVV.

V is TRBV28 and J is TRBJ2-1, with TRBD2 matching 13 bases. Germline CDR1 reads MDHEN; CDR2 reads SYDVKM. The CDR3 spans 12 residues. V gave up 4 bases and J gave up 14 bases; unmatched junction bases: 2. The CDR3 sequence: CASSSGTSGKFF. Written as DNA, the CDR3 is TGTGCCAGCAGTTCCGGGACTAGCGGGAAGTTCTTC.

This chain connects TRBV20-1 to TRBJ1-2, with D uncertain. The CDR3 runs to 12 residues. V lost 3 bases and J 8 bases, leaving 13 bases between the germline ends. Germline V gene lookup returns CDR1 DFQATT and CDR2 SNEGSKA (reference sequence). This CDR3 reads CSASERSRGYTF. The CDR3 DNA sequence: TGCAGTGCTAGCGAGCGTTCTAGAGGCTACACCTTC.

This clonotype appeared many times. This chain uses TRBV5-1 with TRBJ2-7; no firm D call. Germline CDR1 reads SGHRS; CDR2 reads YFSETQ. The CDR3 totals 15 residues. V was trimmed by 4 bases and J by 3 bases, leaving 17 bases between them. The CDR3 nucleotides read TGCGCCAGCAGCCCGGTTGTGAATACCGACTACGAGCAGTACTTC. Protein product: CASSPVVNTDYEQYF.

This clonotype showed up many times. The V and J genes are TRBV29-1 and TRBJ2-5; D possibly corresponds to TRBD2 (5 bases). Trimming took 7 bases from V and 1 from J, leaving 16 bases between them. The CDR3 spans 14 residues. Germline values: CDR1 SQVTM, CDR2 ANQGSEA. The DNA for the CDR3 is TGCAGCGGCCGTTCCAGCGGATTCCAAGAGACCCAGTACTTC. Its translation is CSGRSSGFQETQYF.

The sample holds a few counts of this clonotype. Here the CDR3 reads CASSKGTDSNQPQHF. CDR3 DNA: TGTGCCAGCAGTAAGGGGACCGATAGCAATCAGCCCCAGCATTTT. V gene TRBV6-1 combines with J gene TRBJ1-5; possibly TRBD1 for D (5 bases). The germline CDR1 and CDR2 sequences are MNHNS and SASEGT. The CDR3 is made up of 15 amino acids. V gave up 5 bases and J gave up 0 bases, with 11 bases separating them.

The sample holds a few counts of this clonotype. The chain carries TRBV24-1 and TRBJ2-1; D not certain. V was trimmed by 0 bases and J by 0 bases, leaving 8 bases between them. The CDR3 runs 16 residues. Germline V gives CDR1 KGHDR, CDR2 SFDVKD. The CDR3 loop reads CATSDLGGSSYNEQFF. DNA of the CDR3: TGTGCCACCAGTGATTTGGGCGGAAGCTCCTACAATGAGCAGTTCTTC.

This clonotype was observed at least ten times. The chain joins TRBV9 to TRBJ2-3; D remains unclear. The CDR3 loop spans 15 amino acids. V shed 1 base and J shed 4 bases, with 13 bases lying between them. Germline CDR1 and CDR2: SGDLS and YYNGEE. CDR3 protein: CASSVLGSSADTQYF. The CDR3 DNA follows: TGTGCCAGCAGCGTACTGGGGTCGTCCGCAGATACGCAGTATTTT.

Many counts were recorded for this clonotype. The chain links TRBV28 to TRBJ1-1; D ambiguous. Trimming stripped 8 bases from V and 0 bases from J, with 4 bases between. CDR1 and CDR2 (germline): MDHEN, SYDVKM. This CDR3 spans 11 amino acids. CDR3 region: CASQMNTEAFF. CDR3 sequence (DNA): TGTGCCAGCCAAATGAACACTGAAGCTTTCTTT. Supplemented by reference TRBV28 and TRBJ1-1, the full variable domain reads DVKVTQSSRYLVKRTGEKVFLECVQDMDHENMFWYRQDPGLGLRLIYFSYDVKMKEKGDIPEGYSVSREKKERFSLILESASTNQTSMYLCASQMNTEAFFGQGTRLTVV.

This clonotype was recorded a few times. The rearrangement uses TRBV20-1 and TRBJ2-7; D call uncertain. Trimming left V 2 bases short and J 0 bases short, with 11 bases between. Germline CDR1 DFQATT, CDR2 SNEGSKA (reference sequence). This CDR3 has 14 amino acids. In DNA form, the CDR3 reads TGCAGTGCTAGACCCCCCGACCCCTCCTACGAGCAGTACTTC. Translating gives CSARPPDPSYEQYF.

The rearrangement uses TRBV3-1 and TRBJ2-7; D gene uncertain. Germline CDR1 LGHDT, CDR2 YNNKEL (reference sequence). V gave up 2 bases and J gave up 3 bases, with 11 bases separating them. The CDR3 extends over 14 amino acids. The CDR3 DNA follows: TGTGCCAGCAGCCAAAGTAGCACCTACTACGAGCAGTACTTC. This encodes CASSQSSTYYEQYF.

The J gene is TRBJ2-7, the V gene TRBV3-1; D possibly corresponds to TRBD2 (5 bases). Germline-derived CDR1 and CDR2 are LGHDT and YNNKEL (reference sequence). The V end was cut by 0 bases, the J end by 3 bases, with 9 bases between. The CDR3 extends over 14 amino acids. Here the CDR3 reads CASSQDGLRYEQYF. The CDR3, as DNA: TGTGCCAGCAGCCAAGACGGACTCCGCTACGAGCAGTACTTC.

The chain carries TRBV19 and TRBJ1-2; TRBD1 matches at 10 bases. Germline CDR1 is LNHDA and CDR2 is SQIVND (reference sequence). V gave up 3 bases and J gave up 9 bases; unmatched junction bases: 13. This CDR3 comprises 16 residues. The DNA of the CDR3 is TGTGCCAGTAGTATCTTGACAGGGGGCTATGTCGATCGCTACACCTTC. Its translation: CASSILTGGYVDRYTF. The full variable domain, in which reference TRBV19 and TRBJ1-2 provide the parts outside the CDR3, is DGGITQSPKYLFRKEGQNVTLSCEQNLNHDAMYWYRQDPGQGLRLIYYSQIVNDFQKGDIAEGYSVSREKKESFPLTVTSAQKNPTAFYLCASSILTGGYVDRYTFGSGTRLTVV.

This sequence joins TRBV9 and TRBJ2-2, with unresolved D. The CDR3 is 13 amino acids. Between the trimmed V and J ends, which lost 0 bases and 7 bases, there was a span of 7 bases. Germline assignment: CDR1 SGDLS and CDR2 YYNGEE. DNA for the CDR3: TGTGCCAGCAGCGTAGGGCGGATCGGGGAGCTGTTTTTT. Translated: CASSVGRIGELFF.